The sequence of this T cell receptor (beta chain) was determined in a study of Graves' ophthalmopathy and Graves' hyperthyroidism. Study-wide findings and caveats: Ophthalmopathy progression cases were predicted by the model with 55% to 71% sensitivity and 72.22% specificity.

By definition, stable hyperthyroidism involved no ophthalmopathy within 18 months of follow-up. Uncontrolled infections, other autoimmune diseases, pregnancy or lactation barred patients from enrollment. Diagnostic conclusions were grounded in clinical symptoms, serum thyroxine, TRAb, thyroid ultrasound and orbital computed tomography. Researchers took RNA transcripts and amplified TCR beta CDR3 regions from them. Investigators did first-round RT-PCR with HTBI primers, then second-round multiplex PCR. One entry per CDR3 protein results from TCRdb running MiXCR on the multiplex PCR reads. Of some 370,000 distinct CDR3 sequences in the sample, about a sixth were seen once. This clonotype was detected many times. Its antigen remains unknown. The CDR3 extends over 17 amino acids. The junction had 12 bases not matched to a gene; V was cut back by 5 bases and J by 1 base.

The sequencing input was peripheral blood. J is TRBJ1-2 and V is TRBV12-3 or TRBV12-4, with 8 positions matching TRBD1. This sequence originates from an adult woman with stable Graves' hyperthyroidism. The CDR3 reads CASSTLSQGALNYGYTF. The CDR3 DNA reads as TGTGCCAGCAGTACACTCTCCCAGGGGGCGCTTAACTATGGCTACACCTTC.